This TCR beta chain was recovered during a study of breast tumors, draining lymph nodes, adjacent tissues. Breast cancer patients provided tissue from their axillary draining lymph nodes. From the multiplex PCR reads, TCRdb called clonotypes with MiXCR, one entry per CDR3 protein. The data contain more than 200,000 distinct CDR3 sequences, about 30% of them singletons. This clonotype showed up many times. Its specificity is not known. The CDR3 consists of 18 residues. V was pared by 2 bases and J by 0 bases, with 5 bases of the junction left unmatched. The germline V gene encodes CDR1 SGHTA and CDR2 FQGNSA. Study outcomes and limitations: Compared with lymph nodes, tumors were less diverse; compared with nontumor tissue, more.

This receptor was obtained from a female donor with breast cancer. Some clones in this sample may be carry-over from other donors' samples. The chain joins TRBV7-2 to TRBJ2-6, with 9 bases aligning to TRBD2. The sequenced sample was axillary lymph node tissue. CDR3 sequence: CASSLRAGGSSGANVLTF. CDR3 nucleotides: TGTGCCAGCAGCTTAAGGGCGGGGGGGAGCTCTGGGGCCAACGTCCTGACTTTC.